Reported below is one TCR beta chain. A far larger clone is one nucleotide away, so this likely arose from a read error. This CDR3 has 19 amino acids. Germline V gene sequence: CDR1 DFQATT, CDR2 SNEGSKA (reference sequence). J gave up 7 bases and V 1 base, and 20 bases lay outside the gene matches. Genomic DNA was subjected to two-round multiplex PCR for amplification of TCR beta CDR3. TRBV and TRBJ genes each had their own specific primers in first-round PCR. Using its own MiXCR run on the multiplex PCR reads, TCRdb lists one record per CDR3 protein. The sample consists of more than 15,000 distinct CDR3 sequences, roughly 31% of them appearing once. The sample originates from a study of prognosis after radiotherapy for stage I lung cancer. About the research overall: Stage I non-small cell lung cancer cases were enrolled from April 2018 through early 2019.

The chain couples TRBV20-1 to TRBJ2-7; TRBD2 agrees at 12 bases. Sequenced here: PBMCs, sampled before or after stereotactic body radiation therapy (not recorded which). This receptor was identified in a donor over 45 with non-small cell lung cancer. The CDR3 DNA sequence: TGCAGTGCTAGAGCGACAGGGCAACTAGCGGGAGGCCGGTACAATGAGCAGTACTTC. Protein: CSARATGQLAGGRYNEQYF.